The source of this T cell receptor (beta chain) is a study of OX40 agonist ivuxolimab in advanced cancers. In terms of the full investigation: Ivuxolimab was a fully human IgG2 agonistic monoclonal antibody targeting the costimulatory receptor OX40 (CD134). Intravenous ivuxolimab was administered to patients every 2 weeks at six dose levels: 0.01, 0.1, 0.3, 1.5, 3 and 10 mg/kg. In the dose-escalation cohort, roughly 80% of patients were male, and the mean age was approximately 55 years, with a range of roughly 23 to 85. Three dose-escalation patients achieved partial responses, one with hepatocellular carcinoma and two with cutaneous melanoma. Of the roughly 54 patients in dose escalation, around 19 had hepatocellular carcinoma, some 15 had melanoma, 9 had renal cell carcinoma and 9 had head and neck cancer. Peripheral TCRbeta sequencing aimed to test whether ivuxolimab altered TCR sequence diversity and caused clonal T-cell expansion. Patients were allowed to have had prior anti-PD-1, anti-PD-L1 or anti-CTLA-4 therapy, and around two fifths of the dose-escalation patients had been treated with checkpoint inhibitors. The monotherapy dose-escalation portion (N ≈ 55 patients) of the phase I ivuxolimab trial is reported in the paper. Study-wide conclusions, independent of this receptor: Low levels of normalized T-cell clonal expansion were also seen in some patients who did not respond. After ivuxolimab, expanded clones were on average more numerous among CD8+ T cells than among CD4+ T cells. In the 0.1-3.0 mg/kg groups, partial responders were among the patients with the lowest normalized peripheral clonal expansion, particularly in CD8+ T cells. Clonal expansion of both CD4+ and CD8+ blood T cells was observed from baseline to week 6 at doses 0.1 to 3.0 mg/kg. The antigen specificity of the peripheral T cells that underwent clonal expansion was not determined.

Patients with a history of autoimmune disease or receiving systemic immunosuppression were excluded from the trial. Peripheral blood for TCR sequencing was drawn from every dose cohort at baseline, at cycle 4 day 1 and at cycle 7 day 1. The samples were taken from a phase I, first-in-human, multicenter, open-label dose-escalation trial of ivuxolimab. Adults with locally advanced or metastatic melanoma, renal cell carcinoma, hepatocellular carcinoma or head and neck squamous cell carcinoma were enrolled in the trial. Before TCR sequencing, CD4+ T cells and CD8+ T cells were sorted from peripheral blood as separate populations. Genomic DNA was isolated from the sorted cells so that the TCRbeta CDR3 region could be sequenced. The immunoSEQ Assay was used to sequence the TCRbeta CDR3 regions. TCRdb limited this immuneACCESS table to in-frame rearrangements with V and J called. A share of clones is missing; checked studies link under half to unresolved V genes, and the rest is unexplained. This sample has over 80,000 clones in its table, and 80% to 90% of those were observed once. Over 4.5% of the sample rests with the top ten.

A word on this clone: Its antigen target is currently unknown. Per-base qualities were not stored, and no clone one base away is much larger.

Source: CD4+ or CD8+ T cells sorted from blood, taken in a trial of the OX40 agonist ivuxolimab. This clonotype was obtained from an adult with an advanced solid tumor such as melanoma, head and neck, liver or kidney cancer.

The sequence in DNA is TGCGCCAGCAGCCCCCAAGTGCCCTCTAACTATGGCTACACCTTC. It translates to CASSPQVPSNYGYTF. This chain joins TRBV4-1 to TRBJ1-2; the D gene cannot be resolved reliably. From a lookup of the germline V gene, CDR1 and CDR2 are MGHRA and YSYEKL. The CDR3 numbers 15 residues from cysteine through phenylalanine. The only DNA kept is the CDR3, 45 bases in frame from the first base. The V end loses 4 bases and the J end loses 0 bases, and a stretch of 12 bases separates them.